This is a list of T cell receptor beta chains from one sample in a study of shared clonotypes between healthy human individuals. Sequenced by immunoSEQ multiplex PCR; TCRdb stores in-frame clones only, minus some. Seen here are fewer than 850,000 clones, around 96% observed once, and the top ten hold about 0.25%. The sequenced material came from naive CD8+ T cells sorted from blood. All receptors come from a man between 25 and 39 years old in good health. Each CDR3 is given with its conserved first and last residue. Fields, in order: V gene, CDR3 length, clone size, D gene, J gene, CDR3 DNA, CDR3 protein. The D gene is left open where the match is weak. Size tells how often a clone was seen (once, few, many) or the class of an expanded clone, and some rows leave it out.

>TRBV6-5|14|NA|NA|TRBJ2-5
TGTGCCAGCAGCCGTTCCGGGAGCCAAGAGACCCAGTACTTC
CASSRSGSQETQYF
>TRBV29-1|20|once|NA|TRBJ2-4
TGCAGCGTTGAAGTGCTGAGGAGGGTGAGGGTCTGTATCTCCAAAAACATTCAGTACTTC
CSVEVLRRVRVCISKNIQYF
>TRBV12-5|15|NA|NA|TRBJ1-2
TGTGCTAGTGGTCTCGACAGTGGGGTTGGCTATGGCTACACCTTC
CASGLDSGVGYGYTF
>TRBV27|12|few|NA|TRBJ2-7
TGTGCCAGCAGTTCAAACCCCTACGAGCAGTACTTC
CASSSNPYEQYF
>TRBV7-9|13|once|NA|TRBJ2-7
TGTGCCAGCAGTCCTGGACCTGACGACGAGCAGTACTTC
CASSPGPDDEQYF
>TRBV9|14|NA|TRBD2|TRBJ2-1
TGTGCCAGCAGCGCGGGACTAGCGGGACTTGAGCAGTTCTTC
CASSAGLAGLEQFF
>TRBV13|11|NA|NA|TRBJ2-7
TGTGCCAGCAGCGCATCCTACGAGCAGTACTTC
CASSASYEQYF
>TRBV7-3|13|NA|NA|TRBJ2-1
TGTGCCAGCAGCGAATACTTGTCCAATGAGCAGTTCTTC
CASSEYLSNEQFF
>TRBV29-1|14|few|NA|TRBJ2-2
TGCAGCGTTGTCCGGGACCCTAACACCGGGGAGCTGTTTTTT
CSVVRDPNTGELFF
>TRBV19|11|NA|NA|TRBJ1-2
TGTGCCAGTAGTATGGCGGCCGGCTACACCTTC
CASSMAAGYTF
>TRBV6-5|14|NA|NA|TRBJ2-7
TGTGCCAGCAGTCCCTTAGGCTACTCCTACGAGCAGTACTTC
CASSPLGYSYEQYF
>TRBV9|15|NA|TRBD2|TRBJ2-5
TGTGCCAGCACCATCAGCGGGACCAACCAAGAGACCCAGTACTTC
CASTISGTNQETQYF
>TRBV6-1|18|NA|TRBD2|TRBJ2-7
TGTGCCAGCAGTGACCTTTGGACTAGCGGGAGGGCCGGTCGAGAGCAGTACTTC
CASSDLWTSGRAGREQYF
>TRBV29-1|11|NA|NA|TRBJ2-7
TGCAGCCGAGGGCCCGTCGGCGAGCAGTACTTC
CSRGPVGEQYF
>TRBV6-1|16|NA|NA|TRBJ2-7
TGTGCCAGCAGTGAAGCCTCCGGCAGGGTCCCCTACGAGCAGTACTTC
CASSEASGRVPYEQYF
>TRBV5-1|17|NA|NA|TRBJ1-4
TGCGCCAGCAGTCACGGCGCGACAGTCGATACGGTGAGGAAACTGTTTTTT
CASSHGATVDTVRKLFF
>TRBV19|15|NA|NA|TRBJ1-5
TGTGCCAGTAGTATCTGGGGGGAGGGCAATCAGCCCCAGCATTTT
CASSIWGEGNQPQHF
>TRBV2|15|NA|NA|TRBJ2-3
TGTGCCAGCAGTGCACAGCGATTTAGCACAGATACGCAGTATTTT
CASSAQRFSTDTQYF
>TRBV29-1|12|NA|NA|TRBJ1-1
TGCAGCGTTGGGCTTGGGGACACTGAAGCTTTCTTT
CSVGLGDTEAFF
>TRBV4-1|16|NA|TRBD2|TRBJ2-3
TGCGCCAGCAGCCAAGAGCTAGCGGGAGTACCAGATACGCAGTATTTT
CASSQELAGVPDTQYF
>TRBV6-1|15|NA|TRBD1|TRBJ1-5
TGTGCCAGCACTGAGACAGGGGCTAGCAATCAGCCCCAGCATTTT
CASTETGASNQPQHF
>TRBV10-3|15|once|NA|TRBJ2-2
TGTGCCATCAGTGAGCACAGGGCGAACACCGGGGAGCTGTTTTTT
CAISEHRANTGELFF
>TRBV7-3|16|NA|NA|TRBJ2-3
TGTGCCAGCAGCTTCGTGTCACGCCCTGGGTCAGATACGCAGTATTTT
CASSFVSRPGSDTQYF
>TRBV7-6|14|NA|NA|TRBJ2-1
TGTGCCAGCAGCCGCACGGGCCGGACCAATGAGCAGTTCTTC
CASSRTGRTNEQFF
>TRBV27|16|NA|TRBD2|TRBJ2-1
TGTGCCAGCAGTTTAAGCGGGATGGGCCCCTACAATGAGCAGTTCTTC
CASSLSGMGPYNEQFF
>TRBV7-9|18|NA|NA|TRBJ2-1
TGTGCCAGCAGCTTATTTGGGCTAGCCGGTCCCGGGATAGATGAGCAGTTCTTC
CASSLFGLAGPGIDEQFF
>TRBV9|17|NA|NA|TRBJ1-3
TGTGCCAGCAGCGGAAGCGGGGTTCCGGCCTCTGGAAACACCATATATTTT
CASSGSGVPASGNTIYF
>TRBV9|14|NA|TRBD1|TRBJ2-7
TGTGCCAGCAGCCTTCAGGGGGCGAGTGACGAGCAGTACTTC
CASSLQGASDEQYF
>TRBV5-5|15|NA|NA|TRBJ2-6
TGTGCCAGCAGCCCGGCATGGTCTGGGGCCAACGTCCTGACTTTC
CASSPAWSGANVLTF
>TRBV9|16|NA|NA|TRBJ1-2
TGTGCCAGCAGCGTAGACTCACTACGTCCTAACTATGGCTACACCTTC
CASSVDSLRPNYGYTF
>TRBV15|13|NA|NA|TRBJ2-3
TGTGCCACCAGCAGAGATCGCGGGGATACGCAGTATTTT
CATSRDRGDTQYF
>TRBV4-3|11|NA|NA|TRBJ2-1
TGCGCCAGCGGGTTCCAAGGGGAGCAGTTCTTC
CASGFQGEQFF
>TRBV11-3|15|NA|NA|TRBJ2-3
TGTGCCAGCAGCTTAGCGCTTACGGGAGCAGATACGCAGTATTTT
CASSLALTGADTQYF
>TRBV2|14|NA|TRBD2|TRBJ2-7
TGTGCCAGCAGACCGACTAGCGGGCGCTACGAGCAGTACTTC
CASRPTSGRYEQYF
>TRBV10-2|15|NA|TRBD2|TRBJ2-1
TGCGCCAGCAGCTCTAGCGGGAGAGGGCTTAATGAGCAGTTCTTC
CASSSSGRGLNEQFF
>TRBV7-2|13|NA|NA|TRBJ2-7
TGTGCCAGCAGCTTAGGGGCCCGCTACGAGCAGTACTTC
CASSLGARYEQYF
>TRBV15|16|NA|NA|TRBJ1-1
TGTGCCACCAGCAGAGACCTACTGGGATCAAACACTGAAGCTTTCTTT
CATSRDLLGSNTEAFF
>TRBV11-2|18|NA|TRBD2|TRBJ2-7
TGTGCCAGCAGCCGCCCGGGAGGCGGGAGGGCTACTCGTGGGGAGCAGTACTTC
CASSRPGGGRATRGEQYF
>TRBV6-5|15|NA|TRBD2|TRBJ2-7
TGTGCCAGCAGTTACTCCACTAGCGGCTCCCTCGAGCAGTACTTC
CASSYSTSGSLEQYF
>TRBV27|12|NA|NA|TRBJ2-7
TGTGCCAGCAGTTTCTCAGGGAACGAGCAGTACTTC
CASSFSGNEQYF
>TRBV5-4|16|once|TRBD1|TRBJ2-2
TGTGCCAGCAGCTTGGTTAGGGGGCTGGGCGGCGGGGAGCTGTTTTTT
CASSLVRGLGGGELFF
>TRBV27|15|NA|TRBD2|TRBJ2-3
TGTGCCAGCAGTCCACAGCGGGAAGCCACAGATACGCAGTATTTT
CASSPQREATDTQYF
>TRBV7-8|14|NA|NA|TRBJ2-7
TGTGCCAGCAGCTTATCCCCTACACTCTACGAGCAGTACTTC
CASSLSPTLYEQYF
>TRBV27|16|NA|TRBD2|TRBJ2-2
TGTGCCAGCATGGCGTCCGCGGGAGTAGAGACCGGGGAGCTGTTTTTT
CASMASAGVETGELFF